The present TCR beta chain was sequenced within a study of blood T cell repertoires in COVID-19. At the level of the study: The United States, Italy and Spain supplied acute and convalescent COVID-19 samples. PBMCs, B-cell-depleted T cells, or T cells provided the cDNA or gDNA that made up the material.

How the authors handled the data: Amplification from reference gene primers served as the basis for estimated nucleated cell counts. Clones were read by immunoSEQ multiplex PCR, and TCRdb kept only the in-frame ones, dropping some. V and J calls plus clone size are reproduced from that table; the DNA served to infer D and trimming. The table shows around 100,000 clones, with more than 75% occurring only once. This CDR3 has 18 residues. V was trimmed by 0 bases and J by 1 base, leaving 16 bases between them. From germline, CDR1 is LGHNA and CDR2 YNFKEQ. What was sequenced was peripheral blood. The TCR originated in a woman of 80 years or more with acute or convalescent COVID-19. This rearrangement joins TRBV4-2 to TRBJ1-3; no firm D call. As DNA, the CDR3 is TGTGCCAGCAGCCAAGACTGGAACAGAGCTTCGTCTGGAAACACCATATATTTT. Translation gives CASSQDWNRASSGNTIYF.